The 8 T cell receptor beta chains presented below share a single source sample, sequenced in a study of cytotoxic CD8 clonotypes in ibrutinib-treated CLL. TCRdb's copy holds only in-frame clones and misses some; the assay was immunoSEQ multiplex PCR. The sample records over 120,000 clones, approximately 80% being singletons. The source material was PBMCs, sampled after 12 months of ibrutinib treatment. These receptors came from a human donor with chronic lymphocytic leukemia.

The CDR3 coding sequence is TGTGCCAGCAGACTATTTTTGGGAGGTGGGTACAATGAGCAGTTCTTC. It is translated as CASRLFLGGGYNEQFF. The chain couples TRBV5-6 to TRBJ2-1, with a weak D call TRBD2 (6 bases). V was clipped by 5 bases and J by 4 bases, with 19 bases between them. The CDR3 covers 16 residues. Germline CDR1 SGHDT, CDR2 YYEEEE.

The V call is TRBV27, the J call TRBJ2-5; 7 bases map to TRBD1. From germline, CDR1 is MNHEY and CDR2 SMNVEV (reference sequence). V shed 8 bases, J shed 4 bases, and the junction held 13 bases outside the gene matches. The CDR3 contains 15 residues. CDR3 sequence reads: CASGNLGTAGETQYF. CDR3 bases: TGTGCCAGCGGCAACCTGGGGACAGCAGGAGAGACCCAGTACTTC.

This clone turned up a few times. The genes are TRBV2 and TRBJ1-1; D gene unclear. The CDR3 has 10 amino acids. The V end lost 4 bases, the J end lost 10 bases, and 7 bases lay between the germline ends. Germline-derived CDR1 and CDR2 are SNHLY and FYNNEI. The CDR3 loop reads CASSGYGAFF. DNA for the CDR3: TGTGCCAGCAGTGGATACGGAGCTTTCTTT.

This chain uses TRBV6-1 with TRBJ1-2; unclear D gene. The V end lost 6 bases, the J end lost 4 bases, and 12 bases lay between the germline ends. This CDR3 comprises 13 residues. The germline V gene has CDR1 MNHNS and CDR2 SASEGT. The CDR3 region has the DNA TGTGCCAGCAGGGGTGCAGCACCCTATGGCTACACCTTC. Translated: CASRGAAPYGYTF.

The rearrangement joins TRBV2 to TRBJ2-7; D remains ambiguous. From germline, CDR1 is SNHLY and CDR2 FYNNEI. The CDR3 is made up of 14 amino acids. The germline V and J ends were trimmed by 2 bases and 6 bases, with 14 bases remaining between them. The CDR3 reads CASSELVKSSEQYF. Written as DNA, the CDR3 is TGTGCCAGCAGTGAACTAGTCAAAAGCTCCGAGCAGTACTTC.

The chain uses TRBV5-1 and TRBJ2-7; 13 bases line up with TRBD2. Germline trimming cut 0 bases from V and 4 bases from J; bases unmatched to any gene: 4. CDR1 is SGHRS, CDR2 YFSETQ, per germline. CDR3 length equals 16 residues. The DNA of the CDR3 is TGCGCCAGCAGCTTGGGTGGGACTAGCGGGATATACGAGCAGTACTTC. Translation: CASSLGGTSGIYEQYF.

The genes are TRBV7-6 and TRBJ2-7; 9 bases are a match to TRBD1. Germline V gene data show CDR1 as SGHVS and CDR2 as FNYEAQ. V was clipped by 5 bases and J by 4 bases; unmatched bases: 6. The CDR3 covers 14 residues. The CDR3 DNA is TGTGCCAGCAGCCCCGGGACAGGGCGTTACGAGCAGTACTTC. This encodes CASSPGTGRYEQYF.

In this sample, this clone turned up a few times. V gene TRBV5-1 combines with J gene TRBJ1-2; 7 bases match TRBD1. The ends lost 3 bases at V and 4 bases at J; junction bases unmatched: 3. The CDR3 has 13 residues. Germline CDR1 SGHRS, CDR2 YFSETQ. The CDR3 sequence: CASSYDRAYGYTF. For the CDR3, the DNA is TGCGCCAGCAGCTACGACAGGGCCTATGGCTACACCTTC.